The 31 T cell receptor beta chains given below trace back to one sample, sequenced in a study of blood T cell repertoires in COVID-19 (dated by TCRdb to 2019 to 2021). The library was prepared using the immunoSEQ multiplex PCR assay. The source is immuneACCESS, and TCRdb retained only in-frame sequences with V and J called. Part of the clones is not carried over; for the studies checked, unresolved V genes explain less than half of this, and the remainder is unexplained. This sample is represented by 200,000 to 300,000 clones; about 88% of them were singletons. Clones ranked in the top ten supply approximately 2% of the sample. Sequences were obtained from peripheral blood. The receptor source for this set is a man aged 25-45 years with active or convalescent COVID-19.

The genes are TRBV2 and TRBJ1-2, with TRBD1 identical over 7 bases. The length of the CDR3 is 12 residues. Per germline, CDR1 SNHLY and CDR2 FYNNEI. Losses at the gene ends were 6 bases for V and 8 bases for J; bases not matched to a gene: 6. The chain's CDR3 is CASRMTGPGYTF. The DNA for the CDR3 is TGTGCCAGCAGGATGACAGGGCCCGGCTACACCTTC.

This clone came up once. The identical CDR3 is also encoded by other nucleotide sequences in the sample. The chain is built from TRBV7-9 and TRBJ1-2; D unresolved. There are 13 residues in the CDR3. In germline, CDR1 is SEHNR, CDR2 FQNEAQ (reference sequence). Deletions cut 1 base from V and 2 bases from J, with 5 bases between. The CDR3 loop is CASSLGGNYGYTF. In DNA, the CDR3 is TGTGCCAGCAGCTTAGGCGGAAACTATGGCTACACCTTC. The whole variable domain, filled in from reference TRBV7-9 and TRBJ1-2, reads DTGVSQNPRHKITKRGQNVTFRCDPISEHNRLYWYRQTLGQGPEFLTYFQNEAQLEKSRLLSDRFSAERPKGSFSTLEIQRTEQGDSAMYLCASSLGGNYGYTFGSGTRLTVV.

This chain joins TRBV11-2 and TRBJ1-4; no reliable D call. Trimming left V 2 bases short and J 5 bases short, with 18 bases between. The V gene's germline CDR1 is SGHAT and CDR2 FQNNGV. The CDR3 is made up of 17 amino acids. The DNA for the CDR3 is TGTGCCAGCAGCTTAAGCTCGTTGATCGCACCGAATGAAAAACTGTTTTTT. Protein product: CASSLSSLIAPNEKLFF.

This chain's CDR3 is CASSYTPSSRHRFQGGEQFF. CDR3 DNA sequence: TGTGCCAGCAGTTACACCCCAAGTAGTCGGCACAGGTTTCAAGGCGGTGAGCAGTTCTTC. The V and J genes are TRBV6-2 or TRBV6-3 and TRBJ2-1, with D maybe TRBD1 (5 bases). CDR1 and CDR2 from the germline V gene are MNHEY and SVGEGT. Trimming cost V 2 bases and J 9 bases, with 32 bases left between them. The CDR3 totals 20 residues.

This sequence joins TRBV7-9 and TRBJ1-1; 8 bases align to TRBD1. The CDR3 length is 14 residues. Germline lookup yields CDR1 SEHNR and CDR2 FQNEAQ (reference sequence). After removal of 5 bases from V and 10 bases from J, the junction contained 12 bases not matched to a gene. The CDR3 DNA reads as TGTGCCAGCAGCATAGAGACAGGGGCAAAGGGAGCTTTCTTT. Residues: CASSIETGAKGAFF.

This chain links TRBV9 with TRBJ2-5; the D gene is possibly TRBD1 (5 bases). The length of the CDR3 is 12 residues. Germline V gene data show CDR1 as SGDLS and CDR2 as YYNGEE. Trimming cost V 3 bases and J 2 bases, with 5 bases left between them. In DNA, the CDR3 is TGTGCCAGCAGCGGGACACAAGAGACCCAGTACTTC. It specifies CASSGTQETQYF.

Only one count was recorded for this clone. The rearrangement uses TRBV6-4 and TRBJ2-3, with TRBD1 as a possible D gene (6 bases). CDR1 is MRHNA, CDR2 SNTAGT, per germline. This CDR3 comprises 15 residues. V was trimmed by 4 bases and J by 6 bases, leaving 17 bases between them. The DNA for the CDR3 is TGTGCCAGCAGTGTGGAAGGGACACCCTGGGATACGCAGTATTTT. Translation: CASSVEGTPWDTQYF.

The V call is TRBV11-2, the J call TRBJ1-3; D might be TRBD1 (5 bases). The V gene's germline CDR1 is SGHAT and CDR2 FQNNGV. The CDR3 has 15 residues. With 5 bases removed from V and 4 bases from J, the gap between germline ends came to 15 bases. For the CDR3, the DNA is TGTGCCAGCAGCCCCTATCCCGGGGGAGGAAACACCATATATTTT. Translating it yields CASSPYPGGGNTIYF. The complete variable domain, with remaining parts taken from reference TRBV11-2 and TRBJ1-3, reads EAGVAQSPRYKIIEKRQSVAFWCNPISGHATLYWYQQILGQGPKLLIQFQNNGVVDDSQLPKDRFSAERLKGVDSTLKIQPAKLEDSAVYLCASSPYPGGGNTIYFGEGSWLTVV.

CDR3 residues: CASSQLEANTGELFF. DNA for the CDR3: TGTGCCAGCAGCCAATTGGAGGCGAACACCGGGGAGCTGTTTTTT. V and J are TRBV16 and TRBJ2-2; maybe TRBD2 (5 bases). In germline, CDR1 is KGHSY, CDR2 FQNENV. The CDR3 is 15 residues long. V gave up 1 base and J gave up 0 bases, with 6 bases separating them.

In DNA form, the CDR3 reads TGTGCCAGCAGTTACTTACAGGGGACTGGTGACTATGGCTACACCTTC. It specifies CASSYLQGTGDYGYTF. The rearrangement links TRBV6-6 to TRBJ1-2; 7 nucleotides agree with TRBD1. There are 16 residues in the CDR3. Germline CDR1 and CDR2: MNHNY and SVGAGI (reference sequence). Unmatched junction bases numbered 8, after V lost 1 base and J lost 3 bases.

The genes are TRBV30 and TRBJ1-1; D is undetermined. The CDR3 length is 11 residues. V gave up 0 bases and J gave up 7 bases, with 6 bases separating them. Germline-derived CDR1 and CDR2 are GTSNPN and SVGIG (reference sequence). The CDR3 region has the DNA TGTGCCTGGAGTGTCCCGGGTGAAGCTTTCTTT. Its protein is CAWSVPGEAFF.

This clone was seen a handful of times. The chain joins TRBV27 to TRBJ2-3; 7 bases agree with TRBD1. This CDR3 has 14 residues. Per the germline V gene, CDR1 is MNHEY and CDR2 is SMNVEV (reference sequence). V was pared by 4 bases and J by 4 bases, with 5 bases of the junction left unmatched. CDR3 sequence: CASSSRGPPDTQYF. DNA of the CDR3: TGTGCCAGCAGTTCAAGGGGGCCCCCAGATACGCAGTATTTT.

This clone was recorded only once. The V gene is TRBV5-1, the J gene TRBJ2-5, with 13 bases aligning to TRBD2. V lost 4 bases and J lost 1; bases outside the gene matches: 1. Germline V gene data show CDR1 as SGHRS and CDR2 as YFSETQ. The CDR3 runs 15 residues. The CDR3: CASSRTSGGQETQYF. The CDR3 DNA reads TGCGCCAGCAGCAGGACTAGCGGGGGCCAAGAGACCCAGTACTTC.

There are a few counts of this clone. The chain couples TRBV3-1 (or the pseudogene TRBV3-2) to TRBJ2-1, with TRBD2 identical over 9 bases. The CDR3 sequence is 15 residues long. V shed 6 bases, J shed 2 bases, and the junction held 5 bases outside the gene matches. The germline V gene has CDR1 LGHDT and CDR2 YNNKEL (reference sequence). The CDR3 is CASRRLAVAYNEQFF. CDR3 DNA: TGTGCCAGCAGGAGACTAGCGGTGGCCTACAATGAGCAGTTCTTC.

CDR3 nucleotide sequence: TGTGCCAGCAGCCAAGAATGGGACAAGCCCTACGAGCAGTACTTC. This gives the protein CASSQEWDKPYEQYF. The chain links TRBV3-1 (or the pseudogene TRBV3-2) to TRBJ2-7; a possible D gene is TRBD1 (6 bases). Looked up from germline, CDR1 is LGHDT and CDR2 is YNNKEL (reference sequence). CDR3 length equals 15 residues. V was clipped by 0 bases and J by 2 bases, with 11 bases between them.

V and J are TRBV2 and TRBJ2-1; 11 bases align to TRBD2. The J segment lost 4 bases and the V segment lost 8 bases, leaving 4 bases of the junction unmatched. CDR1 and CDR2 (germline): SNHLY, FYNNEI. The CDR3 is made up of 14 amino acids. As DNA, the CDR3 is TGTGCCAGCCGTAGCGGGGGGGGATACAATGAGCAGTTCTTC. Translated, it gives CASRSGGGYNEQFF.

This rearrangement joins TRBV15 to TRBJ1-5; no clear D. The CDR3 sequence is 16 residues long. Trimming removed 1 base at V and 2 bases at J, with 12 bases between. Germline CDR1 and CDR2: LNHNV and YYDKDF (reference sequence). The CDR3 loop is CATSRAGGWGNQPQHF. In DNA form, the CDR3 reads TGTGCCACCAGCAGAGCCGGCGGATGGGGCAATCAGCCCCAGCATTTT.

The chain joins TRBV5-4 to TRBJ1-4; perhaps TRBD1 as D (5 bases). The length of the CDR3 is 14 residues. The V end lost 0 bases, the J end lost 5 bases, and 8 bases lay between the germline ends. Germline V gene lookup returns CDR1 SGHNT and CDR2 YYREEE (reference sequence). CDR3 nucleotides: TGTGCCAGCAGCTTGGGCGGGGGGAATGAAAAACTGTTTTTT. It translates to CASSLGGGNEKLFF. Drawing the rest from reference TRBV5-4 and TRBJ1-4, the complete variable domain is ETGVTQSPTHLIKTRGQQVTLRCSSQSGHNTVSWYQQALGQGPQFIFQYYREEENGRGNFPPRFSGLQFPNYSSELNVNALELDDSALYLCASSLGGGNEKLFFGSGTQLSVL.

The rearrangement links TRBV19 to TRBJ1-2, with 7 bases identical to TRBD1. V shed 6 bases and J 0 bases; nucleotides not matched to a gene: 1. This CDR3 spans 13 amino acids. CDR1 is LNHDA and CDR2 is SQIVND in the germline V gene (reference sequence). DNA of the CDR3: TGTGCCAGTAGGGGACAGACTAACTATGGCTACACCTTC. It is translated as CASRGQTNYGYTF.

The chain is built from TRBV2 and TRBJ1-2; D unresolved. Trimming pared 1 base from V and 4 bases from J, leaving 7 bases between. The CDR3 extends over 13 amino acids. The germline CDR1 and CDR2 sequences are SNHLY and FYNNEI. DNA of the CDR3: TGTGCCAGCAGTGAAGGGCAGGCCTATGGCTACACCTTC. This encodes CASSEGQAYGYTF.

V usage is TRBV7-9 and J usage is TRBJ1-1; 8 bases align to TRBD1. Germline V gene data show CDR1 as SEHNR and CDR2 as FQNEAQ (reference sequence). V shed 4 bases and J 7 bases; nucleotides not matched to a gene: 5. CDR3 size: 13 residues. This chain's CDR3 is CASSYGDRSEAFF. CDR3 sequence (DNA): TGTGCCAGCAGCTACGGGGACAGGAGTGAAGCTTTCTTT.

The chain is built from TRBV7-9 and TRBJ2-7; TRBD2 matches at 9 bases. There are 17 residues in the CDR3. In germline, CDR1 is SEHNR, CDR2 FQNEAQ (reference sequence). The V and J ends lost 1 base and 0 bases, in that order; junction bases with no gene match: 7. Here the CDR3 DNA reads TGTGCCAGCAGCTTAGTTGGGACTAGCTGGCTCTCCTACGAGCAGTACTTC. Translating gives CASSLVGTSWLSYEQYF.

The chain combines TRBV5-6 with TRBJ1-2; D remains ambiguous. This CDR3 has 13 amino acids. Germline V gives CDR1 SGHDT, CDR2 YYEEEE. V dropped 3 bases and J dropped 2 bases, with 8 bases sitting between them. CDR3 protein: CASSSGGNYGYTF. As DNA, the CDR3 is TGTGCCAGCAGCTCCGGAGGGAACTATGGCTACACCTTC.

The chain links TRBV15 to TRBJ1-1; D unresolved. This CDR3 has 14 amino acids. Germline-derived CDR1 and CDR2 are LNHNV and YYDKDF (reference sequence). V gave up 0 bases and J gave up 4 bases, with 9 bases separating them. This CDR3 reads CATSRDLTGTEAFF. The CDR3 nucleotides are TGTGCCACCAGCAGAGATCTCACGGGCACTGAAGCTTTCTTT.

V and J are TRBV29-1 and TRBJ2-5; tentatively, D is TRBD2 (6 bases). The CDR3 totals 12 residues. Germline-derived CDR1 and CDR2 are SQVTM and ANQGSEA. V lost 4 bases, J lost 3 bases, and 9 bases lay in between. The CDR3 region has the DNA TGCAGCGTTGGGTGGGGGGAAGAGACCCAGTACTTC. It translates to CSVGWGEETQYF.

The CDR3 region is CASRGIEITEAFF. CDR3 nucleotide sequence: TGCGCCAGCCGGGGAATCGAGATCACTGAAGCTTTCTTT. The genes are TRBV5-1 and TRBJ1-1, with unresolved D. The V gene lost 7 bases and the J gene lost 4 bases, with 14 bases spanning the gap. Germline values: CDR1 SGHRS, CDR2 YFSETQ. This CDR3 comprises 13 residues. Full variable domain (missing parts from reference TRBV5-1 and TRBJ1-1): KAGVTQTPRYLIKTRGQQVTLSCSPISGHRSVSWYQQTPGQGLQFLFEYFSETQRNKGNFPGRFSGRQFSNSRSEMNVSTLELGDSALYLCASRGIEITEAFFGQGTRLTVV.

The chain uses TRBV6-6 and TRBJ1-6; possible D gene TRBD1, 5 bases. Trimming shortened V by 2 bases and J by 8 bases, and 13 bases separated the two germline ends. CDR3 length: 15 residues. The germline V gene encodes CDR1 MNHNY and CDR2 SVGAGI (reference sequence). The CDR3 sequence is CASSYVGRGDSPLHF. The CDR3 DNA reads TGTGCCAGCAGTTACGTGGGAAGGGGTGATTCACCCCTCCACTTT.

As DNA, the CDR3 is TGCGCCAGCAGCGACGGGGGGGCCGGAGATACGCAGTATTTT. Translating it yields CASSDGGAGDTQYF. The rearrangement links TRBV5-1 to TRBJ2-3; the match to TRBD2 covers 8 bases. The germline gives CDR1 SGHRS, CDR2 YFSETQ. CDR3 size: 14 residues. V gave up 4 bases and J gave up 5 bases; unmatched junction bases: 6.

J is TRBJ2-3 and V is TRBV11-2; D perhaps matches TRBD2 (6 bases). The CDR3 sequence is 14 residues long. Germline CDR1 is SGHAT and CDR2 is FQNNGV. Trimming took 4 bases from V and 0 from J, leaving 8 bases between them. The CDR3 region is CASSWGVSTDTQYF. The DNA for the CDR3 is TGTGCCAGCAGCTGGGGGGTTAGCACAGATACGCAGTATTTT.

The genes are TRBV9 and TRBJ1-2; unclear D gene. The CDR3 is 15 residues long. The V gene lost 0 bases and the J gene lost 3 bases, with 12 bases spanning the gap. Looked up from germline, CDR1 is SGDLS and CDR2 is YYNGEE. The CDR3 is CASSVVPAGDYGYTF. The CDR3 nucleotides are TGTGCCAGCAGCGTAGTCCCGGCCGGGGACTATGGCTACACCTTC.

CDR3 region: CASSPRDSGNTIYF. The CDR3 DNA follows: TGTGCCAGCAGCCCTAGAGATTCTGGAAACACCATATATTTT. The V gene is TRBV9, the J gene TRBJ1-3; D is unclear. This CDR3 comprises 14 residues. The V end lost 4 bases, the J end lost 1 base, and 9 bases lay between the germline ends. Germline CDR1 is SGDLS and CDR2 is YYNGEE.